This passage covers 5 T cell receptor beta chains from one sample sequenced in a study of T cell changes during pregnancy in multiple sclerosis. Libraries were prepared by immunoSEQ multiplex PCR; TCRdb keeps only in-frame clonotypes and omits some of them. The sample lists around 57,000 clones; 90% to 95% were seen once. Sample: peripheral blood, taken after pregnancy. Receptors originate from a female donor in good health, enrolled as a control in a pregnancy study.

This clone was seen only once. J is TRBJ2-3 and V is TRBV7-2; D might be TRBD2 (5 bases). The V end was cut by 4 bases, the J end by 0 bases, with 11 bases between. Per germline, CDR1 SGHTA and CDR2 FQGNSA. The CDR3 spans 15 residues. The CDR3 loop reads CASSSIAPSTDTQYF. The CDR3 nucleotides read TGTGCCAGCAGCTCCATAGCGCCAAGCACAGATACGCAGTATTTT.

The chain carries TRBV6-5 and TRBJ1-2; maybe TRBD1 (5 bases). CDR3 length: 11 residues. Looked up from germline, CDR1 is MNHEY and CDR2 is SVGAGI. V was clipped by 8 bases and J by 3 bases, with 7 bases between them. CDR3 residues: CASGRDYGYTF. Written as DNA, the CDR3 is TGTGCCAGCGGCAGGGACTATGGCTACACCTTC.

The V and J genes are TRBV28 and TRBJ1-1, with D possibly TRBD1 on 6 matching bases. The germline gives CDR1 MDHEN, CDR2 SYDVKM. Trimming took off 4 bases at V and 1 base at J, with 19 bases between the two ends. This CDR3 has 17 residues. The CDR3 loop reads CASSSFWLQGKNTEAFF. Written as DNA, the CDR3 is TGTGCCAGCAGTTCTTTTTGGTTACAGGGTAAGAACACTGAAGCTTTCTTT. The full variable domain, its missing parts supplied by reference TRBV28 and TRBJ1-1, is DVKVTQSSRYLVKRTGEKVFLECVQDMDHENMFWYRQDPGLGLRLIYFSYDVKMKEKGDIPEGYSVSREKKERFSLILESASTNQTSMYLCASSSFWLQGKNTEAFFGQGTRLTVV.

The chain uses TRBV6-5 and TRBJ1-6, with TRBD1 matching over 7 bases. Trimming took 2 bases from V and 4 from J; bases not matched to a gene: 2. Germline CDR1 MNHEY, CDR2 SVGAGI. This CDR3 is 15 amino acids long. The CDR3 bases are TGTGCCAGCAGTTACGGGGGACAGTATAATTCACCCCTCCACTTT. As protein: CASSYGGQYNSPLHF.

The chain joins TRBV7-9 to TRBJ1-2; a possible D gene is TRBD1 (6 bases). Per the germline V gene, CDR1 is SEHNR and CDR2 is FQNEAQ (reference sequence). Deletions cut 4 bases from V and 10 bases from J, with 13 bases between. The length of the CDR3 is 12 residues. The CDR3 coding sequence is TGTGCCAGCAGCTCCAACAGGGAGTACTACACCTTC. It is translated as CASSSNREYYTF.